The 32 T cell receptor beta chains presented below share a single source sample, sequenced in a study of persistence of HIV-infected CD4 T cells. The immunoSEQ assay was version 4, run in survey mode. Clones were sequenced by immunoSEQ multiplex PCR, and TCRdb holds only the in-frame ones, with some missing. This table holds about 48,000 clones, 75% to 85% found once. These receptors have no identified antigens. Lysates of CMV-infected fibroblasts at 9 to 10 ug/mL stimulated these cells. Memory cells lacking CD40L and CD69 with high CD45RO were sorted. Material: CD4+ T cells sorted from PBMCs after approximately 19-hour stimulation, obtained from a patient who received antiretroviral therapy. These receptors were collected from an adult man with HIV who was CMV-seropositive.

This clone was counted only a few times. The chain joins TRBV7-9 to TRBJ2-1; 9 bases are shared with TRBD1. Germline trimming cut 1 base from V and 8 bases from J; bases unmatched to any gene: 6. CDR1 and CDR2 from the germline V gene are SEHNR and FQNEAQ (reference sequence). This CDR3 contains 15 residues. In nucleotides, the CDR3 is TGTGCCAGCAGCTTAGAGGGGACAGGGAAACATGAGCAGTTCTTC. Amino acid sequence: CASSLEGTGKHEQFF.

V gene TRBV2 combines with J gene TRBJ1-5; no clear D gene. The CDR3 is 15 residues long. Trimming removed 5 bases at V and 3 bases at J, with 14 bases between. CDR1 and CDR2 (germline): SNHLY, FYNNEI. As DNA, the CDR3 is TGTGCCAGCAGTCAACATTTCATTGACAATCAGCCCCAGCATTTT. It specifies CASSQHFIDNQPQHF.

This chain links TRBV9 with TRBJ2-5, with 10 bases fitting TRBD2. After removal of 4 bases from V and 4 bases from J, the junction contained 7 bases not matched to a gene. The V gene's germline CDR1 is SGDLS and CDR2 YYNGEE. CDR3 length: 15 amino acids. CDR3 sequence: CASSPPSGGRETQYF. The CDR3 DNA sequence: TGTGCCAGCAGCCCCCCTAGCGGGGGACGAGAGACCCAGTACTTC.

In DNA form, the CDR3 reads TGCGCCAGCAGCCAAGAATACCTCCAGGGGGCAGGAGGCTACACCTTC. It encodes CASSQEYLQGAGGYTF. The chain carries TRBV4-3 and TRBJ1-2; 8 positions agree with TRBD1. The CDR3 is made up of 16 amino acids. CDR1 is LGHNA and CDR2 is YSLEER in the germline V gene. V dropped 0 bases and J dropped 8; count of bases not matched to a gene: 11.

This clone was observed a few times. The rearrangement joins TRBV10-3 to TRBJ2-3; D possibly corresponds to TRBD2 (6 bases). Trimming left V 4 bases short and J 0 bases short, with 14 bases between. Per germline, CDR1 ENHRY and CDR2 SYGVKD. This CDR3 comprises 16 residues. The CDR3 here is CAISAPSDLSTDTQYF. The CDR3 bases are TGTGCCATCAGTGCACCTAGCGATCTTAGCACAGATACGCAGTATTTT.

The CDR3 region is CASSPAGNTEAFF. The CDR3 DNA follows: TGTGCCAGCAGCCCCGCCGGGAACACTGAAGCTTTCTTT. This chain uses TRBV6-5 with TRBJ1-1, with D uncertain. The CDR3 runs 13 residues. Germline V gives CDR1 MNHEY, CDR2 SVGAGI. V shed 6 bases and J shed 1 base, with 9 bases lying between them.

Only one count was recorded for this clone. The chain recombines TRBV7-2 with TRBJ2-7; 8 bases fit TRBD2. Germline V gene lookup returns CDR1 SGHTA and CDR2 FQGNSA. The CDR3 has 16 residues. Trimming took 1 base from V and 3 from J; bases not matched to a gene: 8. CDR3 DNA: TGTGCCAGCAGCTTAGGGGGCAGCGGGAGATTCTACGAGCAGTACTTC. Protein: CASSLGGSGRFYEQYF.

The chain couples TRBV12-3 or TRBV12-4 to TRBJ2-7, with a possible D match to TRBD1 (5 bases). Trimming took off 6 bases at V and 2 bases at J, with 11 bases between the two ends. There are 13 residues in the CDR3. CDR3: CASSLDSTYEQYF. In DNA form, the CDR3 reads TGTGCCAGCAGCCTCGACAGTACCTACGAGCAGTACTTC.

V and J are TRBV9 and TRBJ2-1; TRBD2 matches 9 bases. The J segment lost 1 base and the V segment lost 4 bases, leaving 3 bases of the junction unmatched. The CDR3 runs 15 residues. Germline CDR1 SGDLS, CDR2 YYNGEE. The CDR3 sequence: CASSSSGVSYNEQFF. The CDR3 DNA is TGTGCCAGCAGCTCTAGCGGGGTTTCCTACAATGAGCAGTTCTTC.

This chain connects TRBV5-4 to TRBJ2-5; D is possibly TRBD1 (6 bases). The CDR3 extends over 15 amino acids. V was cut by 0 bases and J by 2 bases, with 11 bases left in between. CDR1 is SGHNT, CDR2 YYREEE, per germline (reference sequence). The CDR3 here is CASSLGTVLQETQYF. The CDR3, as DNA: TGTGCCAGCAGCTTGGGGACAGTATTACAAGAGACCCAGTACTTC.

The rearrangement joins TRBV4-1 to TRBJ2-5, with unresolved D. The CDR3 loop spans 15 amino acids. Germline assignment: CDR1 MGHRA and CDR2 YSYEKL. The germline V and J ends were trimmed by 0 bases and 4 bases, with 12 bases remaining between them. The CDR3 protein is CASSQEGFSPETQYF. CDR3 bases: TGCGCCAGCAGCCAAGAAGGGTTCAGTCCAGAGACCCAGTACTTC.

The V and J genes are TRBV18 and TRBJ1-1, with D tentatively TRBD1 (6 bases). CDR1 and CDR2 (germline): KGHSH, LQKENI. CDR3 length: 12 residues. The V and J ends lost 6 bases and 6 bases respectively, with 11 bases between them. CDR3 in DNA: TGTGCCAGCTCTGTGACAGGCCCTGAAGCTTTCTTT. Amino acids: CASSVTGPEAFF.

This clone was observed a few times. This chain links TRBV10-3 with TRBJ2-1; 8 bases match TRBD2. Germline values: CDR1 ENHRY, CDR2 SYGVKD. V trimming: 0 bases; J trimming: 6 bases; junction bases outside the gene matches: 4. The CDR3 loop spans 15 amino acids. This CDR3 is CAISESGLGTNEQFF. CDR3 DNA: TGTGCCATCAGTGAGTCGGGACTAGGGACCAATGAGCAGTTCTTC.

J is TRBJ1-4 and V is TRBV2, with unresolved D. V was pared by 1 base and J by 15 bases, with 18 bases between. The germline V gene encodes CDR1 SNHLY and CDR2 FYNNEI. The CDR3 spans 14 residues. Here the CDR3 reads CASSEEGVFKFLFF. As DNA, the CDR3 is TGTGCCAGCAGTGAAGAGGGAGTCTTTAAATTTTTGTTTTTT.

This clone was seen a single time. The CDR3 loop is CASSLTGVNEQYF. The CDR3 coding sequence is TGTGCCAGCAGCTTAACAGGGGTCAACGAGCAGTACTTC. The J gene is TRBJ2-7, the V gene TRBV7-6; 7 positions agree with TRBD1. The CDR3 sequence is 13 residues long. V was clipped by 2 bases and J by 5 bases; unmatched bases: 3. Germline lookup yields CDR1 SGHVS and CDR2 FNYEAQ.

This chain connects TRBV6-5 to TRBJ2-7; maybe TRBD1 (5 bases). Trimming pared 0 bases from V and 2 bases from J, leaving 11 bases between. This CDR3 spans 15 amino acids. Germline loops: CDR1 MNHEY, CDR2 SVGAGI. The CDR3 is CASSYSKGQTYEQYF. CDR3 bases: TGTGCCAGCAGTTACTCTAAAGGACAAACCTACGAGCAGTACTTC.

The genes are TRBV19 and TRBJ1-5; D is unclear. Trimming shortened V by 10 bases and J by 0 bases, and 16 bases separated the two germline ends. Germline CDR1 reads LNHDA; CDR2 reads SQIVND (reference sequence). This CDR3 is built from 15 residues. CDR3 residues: CATTTSSISNQPQHF. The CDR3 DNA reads TGTGCCACTACCACCTCCAGCATTAGCAATCAGCCCCAGCATTTT.

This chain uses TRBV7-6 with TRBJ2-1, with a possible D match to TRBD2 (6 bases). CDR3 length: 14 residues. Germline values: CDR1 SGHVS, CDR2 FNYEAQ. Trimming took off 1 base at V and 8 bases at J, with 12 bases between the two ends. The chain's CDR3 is CASSLDLARYEQFF. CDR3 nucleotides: TGTGCCAGCAGCTTAGATCTAGCGCGCTATGAGCAGTTCTTC.

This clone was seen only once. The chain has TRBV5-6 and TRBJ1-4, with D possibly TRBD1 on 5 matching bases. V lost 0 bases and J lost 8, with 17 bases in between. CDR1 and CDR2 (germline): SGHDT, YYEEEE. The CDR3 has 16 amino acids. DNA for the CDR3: TGTGCCAGCAGCTTGGCTGACGCGGTAGGGGCGGAAAAACTGTTTTTT. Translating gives CASSLADAVGAEKLFF.

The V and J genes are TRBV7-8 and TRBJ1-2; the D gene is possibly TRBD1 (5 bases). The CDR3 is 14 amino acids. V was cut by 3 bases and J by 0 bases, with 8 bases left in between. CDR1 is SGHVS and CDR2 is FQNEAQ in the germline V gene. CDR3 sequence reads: CASSLGEANYGYTF. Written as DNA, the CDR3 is TGTGCCAGCAGCTTGGGGGAAGCTAACTATGGCTACACCTTC.

CDR3 bases: TGTGCCAGCAGCCGATCCTCATGGGAGCCCCAGCATTTT. Translating gives CASSRSSWEPQHF. This chain joins TRBV7-6 and TRBJ1-5; D is uncertain. CDR1 and CDR2 from the germline V gene are SGHVS and FNYEAQ. With 5 bases removed from V and 8 bases from J, the gap between germline ends came to 13 bases. The CDR3 covers 13 residues.

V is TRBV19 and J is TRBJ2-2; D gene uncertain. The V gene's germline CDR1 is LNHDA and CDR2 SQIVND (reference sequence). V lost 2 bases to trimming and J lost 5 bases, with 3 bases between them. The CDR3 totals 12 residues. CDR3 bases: TGTGCCAGTAGTATAAAAACCGGGGAGCTGTTTTTT. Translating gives CASSIKTGELFF.

The CDR3 region is CASSSIRGSNQPQHF. In DNA, the CDR3 is TGTGCCAGCAGTTCAATCCGGGGAAGCAATCAGCCCCAGCATTTT. This chain links TRBV6-5 with TRBJ1-5; no definite D call. Per germline, CDR1 MNHEY and CDR2 SVGAGI. The V end lost 4 bases, the J end lost 1 base, and 11 bases lay between the germline ends. This CDR3 is built from 15 residues.

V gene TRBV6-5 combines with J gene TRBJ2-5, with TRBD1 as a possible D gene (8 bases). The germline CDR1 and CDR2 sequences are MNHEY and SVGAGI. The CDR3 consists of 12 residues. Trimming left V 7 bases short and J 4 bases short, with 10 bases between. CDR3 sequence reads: CASNRGGETQYF. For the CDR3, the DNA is TGTGCCAGCAACAGGGGGGGAGAGACCCAGTACTTC.

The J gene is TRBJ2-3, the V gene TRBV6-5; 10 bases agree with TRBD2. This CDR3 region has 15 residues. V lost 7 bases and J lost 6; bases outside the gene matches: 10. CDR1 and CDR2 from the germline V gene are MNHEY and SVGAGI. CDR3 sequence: CASTASGGLVDTQYF. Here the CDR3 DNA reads TGTGCCAGCACCGCTAGCGGGGGTCTAGTGGATACGCAGTATTTT.

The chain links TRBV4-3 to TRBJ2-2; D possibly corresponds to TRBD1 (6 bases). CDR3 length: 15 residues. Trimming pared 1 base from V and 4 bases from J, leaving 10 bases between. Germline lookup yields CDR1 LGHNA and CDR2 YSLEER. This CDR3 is CASSQGSRGTGELFF. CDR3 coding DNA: TGCGCCAGCAGCCAAGGTAGCAGGGGCACCGGGGAGCTGTTTTTT.

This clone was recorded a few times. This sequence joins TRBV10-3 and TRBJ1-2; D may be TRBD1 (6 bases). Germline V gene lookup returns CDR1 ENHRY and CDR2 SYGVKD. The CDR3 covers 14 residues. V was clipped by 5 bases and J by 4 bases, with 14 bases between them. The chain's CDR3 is CAISSGAESYGYTF. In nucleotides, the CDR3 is TGTGCCATCAGTTCGGGGGCAGAGAGCTATGGCTACACCTTC.

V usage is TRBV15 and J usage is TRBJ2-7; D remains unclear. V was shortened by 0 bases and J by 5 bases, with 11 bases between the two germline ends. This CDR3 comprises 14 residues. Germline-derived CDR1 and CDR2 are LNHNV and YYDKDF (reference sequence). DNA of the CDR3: TGTGCCACCAGCAGAGATCCAGACGCCCACGAGCAGTACTTC. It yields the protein CATSRDPDAHEQYF. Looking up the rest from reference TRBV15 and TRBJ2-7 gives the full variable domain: DAMVIQNPRYQVTQFGKPVTLSCSQTLNHNVMYWYQQKSSQAPKLLFHYYDKDFNNEADTPDNFQSRRPNTSFCFLDIRSPGLGDTAMYLCATSRDPDAHEQYFGPGTRLTVT.

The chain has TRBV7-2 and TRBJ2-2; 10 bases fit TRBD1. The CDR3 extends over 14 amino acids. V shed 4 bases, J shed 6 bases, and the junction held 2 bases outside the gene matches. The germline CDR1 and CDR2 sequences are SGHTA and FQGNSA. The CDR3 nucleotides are TGTGCCAGCAGCTGGACAGGGGGAGCCGGGGAGCTGTTTTTT. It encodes CASSWTGGAGELFF. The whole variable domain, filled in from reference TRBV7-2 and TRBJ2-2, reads GAGVSQSPSNKVTEKGKDVELRCDPISGHTALYWYRQSLGQGLEFLIYFQGNSAPDKSGLPSDRFSAERTGGSVSTLTIQRTQQEDSAVYLCASSWTGGAGELFFGEGSRLTVL.

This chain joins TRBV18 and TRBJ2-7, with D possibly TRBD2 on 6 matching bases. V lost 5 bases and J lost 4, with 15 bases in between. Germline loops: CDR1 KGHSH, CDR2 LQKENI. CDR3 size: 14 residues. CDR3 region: CASSSMGGGYEQYF. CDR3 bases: TGTGCCAGCTCATCGATGGGGGGTGGATACGAGCAGTACTTC.

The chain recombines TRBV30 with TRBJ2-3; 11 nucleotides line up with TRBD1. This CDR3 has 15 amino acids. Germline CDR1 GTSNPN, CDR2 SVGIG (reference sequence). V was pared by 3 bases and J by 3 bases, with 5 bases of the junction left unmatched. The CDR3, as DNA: TGTGCCTGGAGAAAAGGGACAGGGGGAACAGATACGCAGTATTTT. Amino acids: CAWRKGTGGTDTQYF.

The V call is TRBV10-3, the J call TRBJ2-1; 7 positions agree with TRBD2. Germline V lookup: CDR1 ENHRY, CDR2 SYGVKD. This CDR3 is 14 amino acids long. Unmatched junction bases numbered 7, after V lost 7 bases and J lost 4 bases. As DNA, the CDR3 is TGTGCCATCATGGGGGGAGGGTCGTACAATGAGCAGTTCTTC. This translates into CAIMGGGSYNEQFF.